This T cell receptor (beta chain) was captured in a study of cytomegalovirus exposure and HLA in healthy donors. Researchers ran the PCR with 60 Vbeta and 13 Jbeta primers. The repertoire was sequenced with immunoSEQ multiplex PCR; TCRdb's copy has only in-frame clones and lacks some. Reported are 150,000 to 200,000 clones; the ten largest clones contain roughly 2%. Germline CDR1 SNHLY, CDR2 FYNNEI. With 6 bases clipped from V and 0 bases from J, the junction kept 9 bases outside the gene matches. CDR3 length equals 17 residues. The source is a man aged 25-40 years in good health and CMV-seronegative. Source material: PBMCs. This chain joins TRBV2 and TRBJ2-1; 9 nucleotides align to TRBD2. CDR3 DNA sequence: TGTGCCAGCAGCCGGCTAGCGGGGACGAGCTCCTACAATGAGCAGTTCTTC. Amino acid sequence: CASSRLAGTSSYNEQFF.